The present T cell receptor (beta chain) was sequenced within a study of T cells after yellow fever vaccination. Overall study context: Where fractions had low cell numbers, libraries were prepared from them with the SMART-Seq v4 Ultra Low Input RNA kit. Points from the study as a whole: Clones that expanded after primary vaccination mostly reappeared after the booster (around 96% CD4, 80% to 90% CD8). The study found a weaker secondary response that peaked faster, day 5 versus 15.

TCRdb called the 5' RACE reads again in MiXCR, with one record for every CDR3 protein. Among approximately 550,000 distinct CDR3 sequences listed, 15% to 20% were seen once. Turning to this clonotype: Its matching antigen is unknown.

The CDR3 loop spans 12 amino acids. CDR1 is DFQATT and CDR2 is SNEGSKA in the germline V gene (reference sequence). V was cut by 1 base and J by 1 base, with 5 bases left in between. The sequencing here drew on PBMCs, taken 15 days after the yellow fever booster vaccination. The rearrangement uses TRBV20-1 and TRBJ2-7; D is ambiguous. The TCR was taken from a man under 40 who received the YFV17D yellow fever vaccine. Here the CDR3 DNA reads TGCAGTGCTAGAGGCCCATCCTACGAGCAGTACTTC. Its protein is CSARGPSYEQYF.